A single sample gave rise to the 18 T cell receptor beta chains below, sequenced in a study of blood T cell repertoires in COVID-19. Assay: immunoSEQ multiplex PCR; the TCRdb copy retains only in-frame clones and omits some. Of under 300,000 clones listed, 70% to 90% are singletons. Specimen: peripheral blood. These receptors all come from a middle-aged woman with acute or convalescent COVID-19.

This sequence joins TRBV6-4 and TRBJ2-1; TRBD2 might be the D (5 bases). The CDR3 spans 16 residues. Germline lookup yields CDR1 MRHNA and CDR2 SNTAGT. The V gene lost 1 base and the J gene lost 1 base, with 11 bases spanning the gap. CDR3 amino acids: CASSDLAGKSYNEQFF. The CDR3, as DNA: TGTGCCAGCAGTGACTTAGCCGGGAAGTCCTACAATGAGCAGTTCTTC.

The chain links TRBV7-2 to TRBJ2-5; TRBD2 matches at 11 bases. CDR3 length: 14 amino acids. Germline values: CDR1 SGHTA, CDR2 FQGNSA. V shed 5 bases and J 4 bases; nucleotides not matched to a gene: 3. CDR3 region: CASSRGLAVETQYF. In nucleotides, the CDR3 is TGTGCCAGCAGCCGGGGACTAGCGGTAGAGACCCAGTACTTC.

The chain uses TRBV2 and TRBJ2-1; TRBD1 is a possible D gene (6 bases). Per germline, CDR1 SNHLY and CDR2 FYNNEI. This CDR3 is 14 amino acids long. Trimming pared 8 bases from V and 4 bases from J, leaving 15 bases between. The CDR3, as DNA: TGTGCCAGCGGAACAGGGAACCTTTACAATGAGCAGTTCTTC. It encodes CASGTGNLYNEQFF.

The chain employs TRBV7-8 and TRBJ1-1; possibly TRBD1 for D (6 bases). Between the trimmed V and J ends, which lost 4 bases and 4 bases, there was a span of 25 bases. Looked up from germline, CDR1 is SGHVS and CDR2 is FQNEAQ. CDR3 length: 18 amino acids. CDR3 in DNA: TGTGCCAGCAGCTCCCGGGACAAGGGGATCTGGGGGGGCACTGAAGCTTTCTTT. Translation: CASSSRDKGIWGGTEAFF.

The V call is TRBV19, the J call TRBJ2-5, with TRBD1 as a possible D gene (5 bases). The CDR3 runs to 14 residues. V was pared by 3 bases and J by 0 bases, with 8 bases between. CDR1 LNHDA and CDR2 SQIVND come from the germline V gene (reference sequence). CDR3 nucleotide sequence: TGTGCCAGTAGTATGACAGTTCACCAAGAGACCCAGTACTTC. It codes for CASSMTVHQETQYF.

This clone was observed once. The chain is built from TRBV28 and TRBJ1-6; no clear D. With 3 bases removed from V and 9 bases from J, the gap between germline ends came to 15 bases. CDR3 length: 15 amino acids. Germline lookup yields CDR1 MDHEN and CDR2 SYDVKM. This chain's CDR3 is CASSLGYAEGSPLHF. CDR3 sequence (DNA): TGTGCCAGCAGTTTGGGGTACGCGGAGGGTTCACCCCTCCACTTT.

This clone turned up a few times. The gene calls are TRBV2 and TRBJ1-5; 8 bases map to TRBD1. J gave up 3 bases and V 6 bases, and 7 bases lay outside the gene matches. This CDR3 has 15 amino acids. CDR1 SNHLY and CDR2 FYNNEI come from the germline V gene. The CDR3 nucleotides read TGTGCCAGCAGCAAAGACAGGGGTTACAATCAGCCCCAGCATTTT. Amino acids: CASSKDRGYNQPQHF.

This chain uses TRBV6-1 with TRBJ1-5; 11 nucleotides line up with TRBD1. Germline CDR1 reads MNHNS; CDR2 reads SASEGT. This CDR3 has 15 residues. V dropped 5 bases and J dropped 6; count of bases not matched to a gene: 6. The CDR3 reads CASSSTGTGGQPQHF. Here the CDR3 DNA reads TGTGCCAGCAGTTCCACCGGGACAGGGGGTCAGCCCCAGCATTTT.

The chain is built from TRBV7-2 and TRBJ2-2; tentative D call: TRBD2 (7 bases). V dropped 6 bases and J dropped 4 bases, with 18 bases sitting between them. Germline V gives CDR1 SGHTA, CDR2 FQGNSA. The CDR3 runs 16 residues. As DNA, the CDR3 is TGTGCCAGCAGACAACTGGGGGGGGCGGCCACCGGGGAGCTGTTTTTT. It yields the protein CASRQLGGAATGELFF.

The chain links TRBV27 to TRBJ1-4; 7 bases fit TRBD1. V gave up 5 bases and J gave up 8 bases; unmatched junction bases: 11. The germline V gene has CDR1 MNHEY and CDR2 SMNVEV (reference sequence). This CDR3 has 15 residues. The CDR3 reads CASSRSGRGTEKLFF. Here the CDR3 DNA reads TGTGCCAGCAGTCGTTCGGGCAGGGGGACCGAAAAACTGTTTTTT.

V gene TRBV5-4 combines with J gene TRBJ1-1; 7 positions agree with TRBD1. The CDR3 length is 14 residues. Germline V lookup: CDR1 SGHNT, CDR2 YYREEE (reference sequence). J lost 1 base, V lost 6 bases, and 6 bases had no gene match. The CDR3, as DNA: TGTGCCAGCACCCGGACAGGTGGGAACACTGAAGCTTTCTTT. This translates into CASTRTGGNTEAFF. Supplemented by reference TRBV5-4 and TRBJ1-1, the full variable domain reads ETGVTQSPTHLIKTRGQQVTLRCSSQSGHNTVSWYQQALGQGPQFIFQYYREEENGRGNFPPRFSGLQFPNYSSELNVNALELDDSALYLCASTRTGGNTEAFFGQGTRLTVV.

The J gene is TRBJ1-3, the V gene TRBV29-1; tentative D call: TRBD1 (5 bases). This CDR3 is built from 14 residues. CDR1 SQVTM and CDR2 ANQGSEA come from the germline V gene. Trimming removed 1 base at V and 4 bases at J, with 11 bases between. CDR3 in amino acids: CSVEVGLGGNTIYF. The CDR3, as DNA: TGCAGCGTTGAAGTGGGGCTAGGGGGAAACACCATATATTTT.

V usage is TRBV29-1 and J usage is TRBJ2-2; no firm D call. Trimming took off 3 bases at V and 4 bases at J, with 9 bases between the two ends. This CDR3 comprises 13 residues. Per germline, CDR1 SQVTM and CDR2 ANQGSEA. The CDR3 DNA sequence: TGCAGCGTTGATTTCGTCGGCACCGGGGAGCTGTTTTTT. It encodes CSVDFVGTGELFF.

The chain links TRBV6-6 to TRBJ1-5, with TRBD1 identical over 8 bases. The V gene's germline CDR1 is MNHNY and CDR2 SVGAGI (reference sequence). V dropped 0 bases and J dropped 0; count of bases not matched to a gene: 1. CDR3 length: 16 residues. The CDR3 DNA reads TGTGCCAGCAGTTACTCGACAGGGGCTAGCAATCAGCCCCAGCATTTT. This gives the protein CASSYSTGASNQPQHF.

V usage is TRBV6-1 and J usage is TRBJ2-7, with 16 bases lining up with TRBD2. Germline V gives CDR1 MNHNS, CDR2 SASEGT. V gave up 2 bases and J gave up 1 base; unmatched junction bases: 5. This CDR3 has 18 amino acids. CDR3 residues: CASSESGLAGGRSYEQYV. DNA for the CDR3: TGTGCCAGCAGTGAATCGGGACTAGCGGGGGGGCGTTCCTACGAGCAGTACGTC.

This chain connects TRBV5-6 to TRBJ2-3, with D maybe TRBD2 (5 bases). The CDR3 runs to 15 residues. Germline values: CDR1 SGHDT, CDR2 YYEEEE. Trimming stripped 5 bases from V and 0 bases from J, with 13 bases between. CDR3 sequence: CASSYGVPSTDTQYF. The DNA of the CDR3 is TGTGCCAGCAGTTACGGGGTCCCAAGCACAGATACGCAGTATTTT.

The chain carries TRBV7-2 and TRBJ1-2; 7 positions match TRBD1. The length of the CDR3 is 15 residues. Germline trimming cut 5 bases from V and 2 bases from J; bases unmatched to any gene: 8. The germline V gene encodes CDR1 SGHTA and CDR2 FQGNSA. CDR3 DNA sequence: TGTGCCAGCAGCCGCGCCGGGACAGCAAACTATGGCTACACCTTC. Protein sequence: CASSRAGTANYGYTF. Full variable domain (remainder filled in from reference TRBV7-2 and TRBJ1-2): GAGVSQSPSNKVTEKGKDVELRCDPISGHTALYWYRQSLGQGLEFLIYFQGNSAPDKSGLPSDRFSAERTGGSVSTLTIQRTQQEDSAVYLCASSRAGTANYGYTFGSGTRLTVV.

The chain carries TRBV7-2 and TRBJ1-2; the match to TRBD1 covers 9 bases. The germline V gene encodes CDR1 SGHTA and CDR2 FQGNSA. After removal of 5 bases from V and 7 bases from J, the junction contained 5 bases not matched to a gene. The CDR3 sequence is 13 residues long. The CDR3, as DNA: TGTGCCAGCAGCGCGCGGACAGGGGTTGGCTACACCTTC. It is translated as CASSARTGVGYTF.